This record looks at one T cell receptor beta chain sequence and its context. What it recognizes is unknown. The source of the sample is a study of blood T cells in healthy people across ages. Study context: Every two T cells gave about one barcoded beta molecule via template switching.

Then a second PCR, running roughly 7 to 11 cycles, was carried out with a sample-barcoded 5' primer and a J-beta primer mix. Via MiXCR, TCRdb re-called the 5' RACE reads, giving one row per CDR3 protein. The top ten clones hold 13% of a sample with about 650,000 distinct CDR3 sequences, 52% of them seen once. Whole-study results and caveats: There was a strong correlation between TCR beta diversity and naive T cell percentage.

Germline lookup yields CDR1 SEHNR and CDR2 FQNEAQ (reference sequence). CDR3 length: 14 residues. The V segment lost 4 bases and the J segment 5 bases; nucleotides outside the gene matches: 4. This receptor was taken from an elderly woman in good health. The rearrangement joins TRBV7-9 to TRBJ2-7; 11 bases map to TRBD2. Sequences were obtained from blood. The CDR3 loop is CASSSTSGTDEQYF. In DNA, the CDR3 is TGTGCCAGCAGCTCGACTAGCGGGACTGACGAGCAGTACTTC.